A selection of T cell receptor beta chains follows, all from one sample in a study of regulatory T cells in long-lasting Graves disease. TCRdb processed the multiplex PCR reads anew with MiXCR; each CDR3 protein has one entry. The repertoire holds under 800,000 distinct CDR3 sequences, less than 20% seen once, with around 19% in the top ten. These data were likewise used in another study, on T cells in Graves' hyperthyroidism and ophthalmopathy.

The sample here was peripheral blood mononuclear cells (PBMCs), taken at new diagnosis, from a patient treated with antithyroid drugs. These receptors were taken from a young woman with Graves disease. Both conserved end residues are part of each CDR3. D genes are given only for firm matches. A clone size is listed for some rows: how often the clone was seen (once, few, many), or a class if it is expanded.

clone size: NA; J gene: TRBJ2-4; V gene: TRBV27; D gene: NA; CDR3 protein: CASSYLGPKNIQYF; CDR3 DNA: TGTGCCAGCAGTTATCTCGGACCTAAAAACATTCAGTACTTC
clone size: many; J gene: TRBJ2-1; V gene: TRBV2; D gene: NA; CDR3 protein: CASKGGDFEQFF; CDR3 DNA: TGTGCCAGCAAGGGGGGGGACTTTGAGCAGTTCTTC
clone size: few; J gene: TRBJ2-7; V gene: TRBV6-9; D gene: NA; CDR3 protein: CASSYVDISYEQYF; CDR3 DNA: TGTGCCAGCAGTTACGTGGACATAAGTTACGAGCAGTACTTC
clone size: NA; J gene: TRBJ1-5; V gene: TRBV19; D gene: NA; CDR3 protein: CASSIERSGNQPQHF; CDR3 DNA: TGTGCCAGTAGTATAGAACGGTCGGGCAATCAGCCCCAGCATTTT
clone size: NA; J gene: TRBJ2-7; V gene: TRBV11-2; D gene: NA; CDR3 protein: CASSLDLSYEQYF; CDR3 DNA: TGTGCCAGCAGCTTAGACCTCTCCTACGAGCAGTACTTC
clone size: NA; J gene: TRBJ2-3; V gene: TRBV6-1; D gene: NA; CDR3 protein: CASSEEYTDTQYF; CDR3 DNA: TGTGCCAGCAGTGAAGAGTACACAGATACGCAGTATTTT
clone size: NA; J gene: TRBJ2-3; V gene: TRBV19; D gene: NA; CDR3 protein: CASSPRVGGLDADTQYF; CDR3 DNA: TGTGCCAGTAGTCCCCGCGTAGGGGGATTGGATGCAGATACGCAGTATTTT
clone size: NA; J gene: TRBJ2-5; V gene: TRBV24-1; D gene: NA; CDR3 protein: CATSDGGRLGYETQYF; CDR3 DNA: TGTGCCACCAGTGATGGAGGCAGGCTAGGCTACGAGACCCAGTACTTC
clone size: many; J gene: TRBJ2-1; V gene: TRBV28; D gene: NA; CDR3 protein: CASRGRDTSLSYNEQFF; CDR3 DNA: TGTGCCAGCAGGGGACGGGACACCAGTCTCTCCTACAATGAGCAGTTCTTC
clone size: NA; J gene: TRBJ2-5; V gene: TRBV19; D gene: NA; CDR3 protein: CASSIAQNIQETQYF; CDR3 DNA: TGTGCCAGTAGTATAGCCCAGAATATACAAGAGACCCAGTACTTC
clone size: many; J gene: TRBJ1-1; V gene: TRBV28; D gene: TRBD1; CDR3 protein: CASKGQGGGASRAFF; CDR3 DNA: TGTGCCAGCAAAGGACAGGGTGGGGGTGCGTCGCGAGCTTTCTTT
clone size: many; J gene: TRBJ1-2; V gene: TRBV2; D gene: TRBD1; CDR3 protein: CASSVDRGSYGYTF; CDR3 DNA: TGTGCCAGCAGTGTTGACAGGGGATCCTATGGCTACACCTTC
clone size: NA; J gene: TRBJ2-1; V gene: TRBV7-9; D gene: NA; CDR3 protein: CASSYWGALRNEQFF; CDR3 DNA: TGTGCCAGCAGCTATTGGGGCGCGCTTCGGAATGAGCAGTTCTTC
clone size: many; J gene: TRBJ2-5; V gene: TRBV3-1; D gene: NA; CDR3 protein: CASSHSSETQYF; CDR3 DNA: TGTGCCAGCAGCCACAGTTCCGAGACCCAGTACTTC